This T cell receptor (beta chain) comes out of a study of blood T cell repertoires in COVID-19 (dated by TCRdb to 2018 to 2020). Regarding the complete study: For ImmuneRACE Cohort 3, a participant was defined as recovered based on two consecutive negative NP/OP PCR tests, clearance by a healthcare professional, or resolution of symptoms. Samples came from the ongoing ImmuneRACE study (first 160 participants) plus 1,254 subjects from 6 global collaborators. The repertoires were released in a freely available public database intended as a resource for research on the immune response to SARS-CoV-2. HLA class I and class II types, where available, came from metadata supplied by the sample provider rather than from assay-based typing. A de-identified subject ID, COVID-19 status, age in years and sex were almost always included in the sample metadata. The prospective study material was composed of cDNA or gDNA derived from T cells, B-cell-depleted T cells, or PBMCs. Deeply sampled blood TCRbeta repertoires from subjects exposed to, actively infected with, or recovered from COVID-19 were included in the dataset. Collaborator samples came from the United States, Italy and Spain and covered acute and convalescent phases of COVID-19.

Participants in the prospective study were aged roughly 18 to 100 years, lived in some 24 United States geographic areas, and enrolled through a virtual design. Cohort assignment in the prospective study relied on participant-reported clinical history from a screening survey and a study questionnaire. Each participant in the prospective study had whole blood, serum and a nasopharyngeal or oropharyngeal swab collected by mobile phlebotomists. Participants in the prospective study had the option to provide additional blood draws and questionnaires over a 2-month period. Prospective study blood samples were shipped either frozen or at room temperature before DNA extraction. This clone turned up a few times. Its antigen has not been determined. No qualities accompany the bases; no much larger clone lies one base away. TCRbeta CDR3 regions were amplified from genomic DNA by means of the immunoSEQ Assay, a bias-controlled multiplex PCR. As for how the authors treated the data: The number of nucleated cells in each sample was estimated by amplification of reference gene primers within the assay. To quantify the absolute abundance of each unique TCRbeta CDR3 rearrangement, sequence reads were collapsed and filtered. For each sample, productive Simpson clonality was calculated as the square root of Simpson's diversity index over productive rearrangements. In TCRdb, the immuneACCESS table is reduced to in-frame sequences with V and J assigned. These tables do not hold every clone; where another copy was compared, an unresolved V gene accounts for under half, and the others remain unexplained. From that table come the V and J calls and clone size; the DNA was used to work out D and trimming. This sample gives about 170,000 clones in total; 65% to 80% of them show up just once. Jointly, the top ten make up around 19% of the sample.

Measured from the cysteine to the phenylalanine, the CDR3 is 17 residues long. CDR3 DNA is the only sequence kept; it has 51 bases, read in frame from the first base. For CDR1 and CDR2, the germline V gene lists ENHRY and SYGVKD. V is shortened by 2 bases, J by 0 bases, and the region joining them spans 16 bases. The research as a whole found: The quantity of clinical and demographic metadata differed by source and by participant and was supplied without curation.

The sequence joins TRBV10-3 to TRBJ1-2; a weak D assignment points to TRBD1 (5 bases agree). What was sequenced was PBMCs or T cells enriched from blood (not recorded which). The TCR comes from a woman in her 70s in a cohort exposed to, infected with or recovered from COVID-19 (not recorded which). The CDR3 protein: CAISEPRGGGPNYGYTF. The DNA sequence reads TGTGCCATCAGTGAGCCCCGTGGGGGAGGGCCTAACTATGGCTACACCTTC.